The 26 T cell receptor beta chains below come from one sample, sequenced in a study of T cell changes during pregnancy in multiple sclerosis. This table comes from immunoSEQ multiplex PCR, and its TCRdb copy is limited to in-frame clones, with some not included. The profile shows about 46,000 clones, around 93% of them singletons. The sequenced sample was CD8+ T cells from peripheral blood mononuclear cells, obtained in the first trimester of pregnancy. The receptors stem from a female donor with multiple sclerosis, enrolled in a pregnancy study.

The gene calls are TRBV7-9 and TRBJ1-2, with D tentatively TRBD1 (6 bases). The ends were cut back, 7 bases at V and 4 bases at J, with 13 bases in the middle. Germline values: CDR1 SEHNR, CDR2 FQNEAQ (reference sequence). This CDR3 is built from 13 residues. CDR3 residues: CASTRGASYGYTF. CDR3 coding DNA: TGTGCCAGCACCAGGGGAGCTTCCTATGGCTACACCTTC.

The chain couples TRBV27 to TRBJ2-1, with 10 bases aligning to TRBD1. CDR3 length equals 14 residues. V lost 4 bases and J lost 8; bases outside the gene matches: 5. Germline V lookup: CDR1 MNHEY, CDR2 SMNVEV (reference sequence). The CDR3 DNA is TGTGCCAGCAGTTGGGGGACAGGGGATTATGAGCAGTTCTTC. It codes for CASSWGTGDYEQFF.

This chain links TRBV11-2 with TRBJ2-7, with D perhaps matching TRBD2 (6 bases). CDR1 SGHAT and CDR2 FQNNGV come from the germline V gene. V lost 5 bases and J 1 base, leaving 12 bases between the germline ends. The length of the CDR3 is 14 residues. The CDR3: CASSLGLISYEQYF. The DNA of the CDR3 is TGTGCCAGCAGCCTGGGACTGATTTCCTACGAGCAGTACTTC.

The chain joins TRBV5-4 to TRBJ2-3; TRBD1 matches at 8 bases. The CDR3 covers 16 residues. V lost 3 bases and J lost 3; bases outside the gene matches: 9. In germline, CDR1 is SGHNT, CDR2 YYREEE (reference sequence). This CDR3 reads CASSSDAWTGTDTQYF. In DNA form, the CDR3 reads TGTGCCAGCAGCTCCGACGCGTGGACAGGGACAGATACGCAGTATTTT.

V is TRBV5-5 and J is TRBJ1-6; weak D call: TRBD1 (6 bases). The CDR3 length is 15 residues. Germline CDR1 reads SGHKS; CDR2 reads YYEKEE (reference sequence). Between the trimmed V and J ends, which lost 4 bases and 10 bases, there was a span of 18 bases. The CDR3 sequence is CASSPMIQGGSPLHF. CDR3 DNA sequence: TGTGCCAGCAGCCCTATGATACAGGGTGGATCACCCCTCCACTTT.

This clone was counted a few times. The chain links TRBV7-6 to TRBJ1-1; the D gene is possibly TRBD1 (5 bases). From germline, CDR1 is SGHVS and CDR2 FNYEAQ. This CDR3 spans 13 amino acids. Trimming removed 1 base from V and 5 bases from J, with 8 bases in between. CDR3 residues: CASSLGGVTEAFF. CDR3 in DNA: TGTGCCAGCAGCTTAGGGGGGGTAACTGAAGCTTTCTTT.

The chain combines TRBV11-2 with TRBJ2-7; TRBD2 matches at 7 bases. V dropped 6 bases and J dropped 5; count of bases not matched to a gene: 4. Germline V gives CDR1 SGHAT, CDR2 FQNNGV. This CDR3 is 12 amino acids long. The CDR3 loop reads CASSWAGDEQYF. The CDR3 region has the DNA TGTGCCAGCAGTTGGGCGGGGGACGAGCAGTACTTC.

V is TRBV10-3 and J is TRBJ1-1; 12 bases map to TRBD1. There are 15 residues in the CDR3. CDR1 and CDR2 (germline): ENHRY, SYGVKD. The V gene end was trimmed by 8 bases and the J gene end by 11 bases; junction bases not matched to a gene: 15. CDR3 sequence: CAIEDRDRGPPRAFF. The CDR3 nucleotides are TGTGCCATCGAAGACCGGGACAGGGGGCCCCCGAGGGCTTTCTTT.

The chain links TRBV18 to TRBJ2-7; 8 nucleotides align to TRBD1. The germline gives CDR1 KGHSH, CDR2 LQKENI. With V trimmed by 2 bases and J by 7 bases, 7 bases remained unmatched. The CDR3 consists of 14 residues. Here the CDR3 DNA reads TGTGCCAGCTCACCAGGGACAGGAACGGGGGAGCAGTACTTC. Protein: CASSPGTGTGEQYF.

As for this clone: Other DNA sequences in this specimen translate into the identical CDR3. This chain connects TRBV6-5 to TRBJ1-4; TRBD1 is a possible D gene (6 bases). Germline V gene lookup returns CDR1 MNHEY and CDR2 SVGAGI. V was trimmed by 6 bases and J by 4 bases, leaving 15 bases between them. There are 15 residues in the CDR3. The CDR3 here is CASRLRDRRNEKLFF. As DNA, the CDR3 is TGTGCCAGCAGACTACGAGACAGGCGTAATGAAAAACTGTTTTTT.

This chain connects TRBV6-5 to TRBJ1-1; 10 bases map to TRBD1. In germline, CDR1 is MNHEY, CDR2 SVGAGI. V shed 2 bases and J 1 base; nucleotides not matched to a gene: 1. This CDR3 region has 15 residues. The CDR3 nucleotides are TGTGCCAGCAGTTACAGGACAGGGGGGAACACTGAAGCTTTCTTT. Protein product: CASSYRTGGNTEAFF.

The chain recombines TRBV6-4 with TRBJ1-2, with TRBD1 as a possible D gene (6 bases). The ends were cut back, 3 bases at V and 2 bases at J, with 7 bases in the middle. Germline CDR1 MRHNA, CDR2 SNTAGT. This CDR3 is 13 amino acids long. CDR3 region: CASSEGANYGYTF. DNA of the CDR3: TGTGCCAGCAGTGAGGGGGCGAACTATGGCTACACCTTC.

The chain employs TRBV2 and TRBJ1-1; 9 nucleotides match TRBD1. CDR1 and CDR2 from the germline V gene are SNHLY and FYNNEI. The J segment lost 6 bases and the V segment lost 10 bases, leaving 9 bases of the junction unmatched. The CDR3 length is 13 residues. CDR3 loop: CAIPQGAIAEAFF. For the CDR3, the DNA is TGTGCCATACCACAGGGGGCGATAGCTGAAGCTTTCTTT.

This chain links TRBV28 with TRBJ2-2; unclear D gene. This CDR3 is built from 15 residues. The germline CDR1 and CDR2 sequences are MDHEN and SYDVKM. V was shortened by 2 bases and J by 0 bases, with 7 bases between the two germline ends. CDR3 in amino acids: CASSLRGPNTGELFF. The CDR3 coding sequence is TGTGCCAGCAGTTTACGAGGTCCGAACACCGGGGAGCTGTTTTTT.

CDR3 sequence reads: CASSTFPGDLDEKLFF. CDR3 sequence (DNA): TGTGCCAGCAGTACATTCCCGGGGGACTTAGATGAAAAACTGTTTTTT. J is TRBJ1-4 and V is TRBV27; tentatively, D is TRBD1 (5 bases). Trimming cost V 5 bases and J 6 bases, with 19 bases left between them. This CDR3 spans 16 amino acids. CDR1 and CDR2 (germline): MNHEY, SMNVEV (reference sequence).

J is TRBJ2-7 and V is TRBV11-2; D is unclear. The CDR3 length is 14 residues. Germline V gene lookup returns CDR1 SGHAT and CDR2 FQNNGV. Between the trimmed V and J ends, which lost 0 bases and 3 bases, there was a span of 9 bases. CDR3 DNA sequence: TGTGCCAGCAGCTTAGACAGGCTTTACTACGAGCAGTACTTC. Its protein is CASSLDRLYYEQYF. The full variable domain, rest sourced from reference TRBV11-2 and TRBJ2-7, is EAGVAQSPRYKIIEKRQSVAFWCNPISGHATLYWYQQILGQGPKLLIQFQNNGVVDDSQLPKDRFSAERLKGVDSTLKIQPAKLEDSAVYLCASSLDRLYYEQYFGPGTRLTVT.

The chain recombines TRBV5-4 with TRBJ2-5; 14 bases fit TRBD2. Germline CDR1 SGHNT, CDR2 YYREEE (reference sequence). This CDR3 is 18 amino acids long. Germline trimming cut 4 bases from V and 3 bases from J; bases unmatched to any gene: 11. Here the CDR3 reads CASSQVGLAGVGEETQYF. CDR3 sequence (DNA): TGTGCCAGCAGCCAGGTGGGACTAGCGGGAGTGGGGGAAGAGACCCAGTACTTC.

CDR3 protein: CASSELGSANEQFF. The CDR3 nucleotides are TGTGCCAGCAGTGAACTGGGTAGCGCCAATGAGCAGTTCTTC. The rearrangement links TRBV2 to TRBJ2-1, with a possible D match to TRBD2 (5 bases). V was trimmed by 2 bases and J by 6 bases, leaving 11 bases between them. Germline-derived CDR1 and CDR2 are SNHLY and FYNNEI. The CDR3 runs to 14 residues. Combining the CDR3 with reference TRBV2 and TRBJ2-1 gives the whole variable domain EPEVTQTPSHQVTQMGQEVILRCVPISNHLYFYWYRQILGQKVEFLVSFYNNEISEKSEIFDDQFSVERPDGSNFTLKIRSTKLEDSAMYFCASSELGSANEQFFGPGTRLTVL.

The CDR3 nucleotides are TGTGCCAGCAGTGGGGGATGGGGGGGGCCCGGGGAGACCCAGTACTTC. Translated: CASSGGWGGPGETQYF. J is TRBJ2-5 and V is TRBV6-1, with TRBD2 as a possible D gene (7 bases). The CDR3 extends over 16 amino acids. The germline V gene has CDR1 MNHNS and CDR2 SASEGT. V lost 4 bases, J lost 5 bases, and 20 bases lay in between.

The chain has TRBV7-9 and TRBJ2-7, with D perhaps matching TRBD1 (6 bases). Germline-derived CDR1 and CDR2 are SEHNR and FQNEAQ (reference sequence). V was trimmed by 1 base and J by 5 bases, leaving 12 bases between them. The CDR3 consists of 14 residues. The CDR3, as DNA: TGTGCCAGCAGCTTAGGCGCGCCAGGGGACGAGCAGTACTTC. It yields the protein CASSLGAPGDEQYF. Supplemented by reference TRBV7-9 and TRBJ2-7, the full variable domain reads DTGVSQNPRHKITKRGQNVTFRCDPISEHNRLYWYRQTLGQGPEFLTYFQNEAQLEKSRLLSDRFSAERPKGSFSTLEIQRTEQGDSAMYLCASSLGAPGDEQYFGPGTRLTVT.

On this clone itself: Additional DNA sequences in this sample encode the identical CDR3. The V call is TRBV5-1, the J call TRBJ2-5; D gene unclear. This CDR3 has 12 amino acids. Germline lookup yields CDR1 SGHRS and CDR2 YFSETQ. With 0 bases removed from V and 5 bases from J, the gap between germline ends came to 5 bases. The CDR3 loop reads CASSLAGETQYF. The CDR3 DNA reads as TGCGCCAGCAGCTTGGCCGGGGAGACCCAGTACTTC.

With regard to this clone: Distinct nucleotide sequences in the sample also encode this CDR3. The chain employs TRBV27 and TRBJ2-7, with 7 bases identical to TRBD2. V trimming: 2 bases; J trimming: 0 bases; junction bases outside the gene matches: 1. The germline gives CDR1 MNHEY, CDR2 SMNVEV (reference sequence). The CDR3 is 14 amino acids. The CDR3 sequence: CASSLGGSSYEQYF. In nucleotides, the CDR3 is TGTGCCAGCAGTTTAGGCGGGAGCTCCTACGAGCAGTACTTC.

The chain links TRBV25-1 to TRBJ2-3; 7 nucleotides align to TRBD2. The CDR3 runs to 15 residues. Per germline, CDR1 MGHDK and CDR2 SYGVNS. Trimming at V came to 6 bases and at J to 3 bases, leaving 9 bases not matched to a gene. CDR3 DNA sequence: TGTGCCAGCAGCCCCCTGGGGCGGGAGACAGATACGCAGTATTTT. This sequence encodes CASSPLGRETDTQYF.

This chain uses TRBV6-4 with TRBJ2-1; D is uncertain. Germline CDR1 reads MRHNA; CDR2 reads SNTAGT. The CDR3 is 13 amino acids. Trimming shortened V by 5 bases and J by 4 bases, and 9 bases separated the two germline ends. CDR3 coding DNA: TGTGCCAGCAGTTCGGCGGAATACAATGAGCAGTTCTTC. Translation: CASSSAEYNEQFF.

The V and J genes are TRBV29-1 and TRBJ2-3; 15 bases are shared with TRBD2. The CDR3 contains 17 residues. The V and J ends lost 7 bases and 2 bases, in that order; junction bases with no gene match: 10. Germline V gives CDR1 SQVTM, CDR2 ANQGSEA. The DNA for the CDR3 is TGCAGCGGAGGGACTAGCGGGGGGCCGTCCTACACAGATACGCAGTATTTT. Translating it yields CSGGTSGGPSYTDTQYF.

The CDR3 region has the DNA TGTGCCAGCAAAGGTAGGGGCATCTCCTACGAGCAGTACTTC. Protein: CASKGRGISYEQYF. This rearrangement joins TRBV6-5 to TRBJ2-7; D perhaps matches TRBD1 (5 bases). The germline CDR1 and CDR2 sequences are MNHEY and SVGAGI. This CDR3 region has 14 residues. Trimming stripped 7 bases from V and 0 bases from J, with 13 bases between.